The 9 T cell receptor beta chains listed next were all sequenced from one sample in a study of early T cells in non-severe SARS-CoV-2 infection. TCRdb recomputed calls from the 5' RACE reads with MiXCR, one row per CDR3 protein. The table records about 70,000 distinct CDR3 sequences, roughly 15% of them present only once. Sample: whole blood, taken at baseline. These receptors came from an adult who was a healthcare worker with PCR-confirmed SARS-CoV-2 infection or an uninfected control (not recorded which).

V is TRBV18 and J is TRBJ2-1; 9 bases fit TRBD1. The germline V gene encodes CDR1 KGHSH and CDR2 LQKENI. Trimming cost V 3 bases and J 6 bases; bases outside gene matches: 6. The CDR3 has 15 residues. In nucleotides, the CDR3 is TGTGCCAGCTCACCGGGGGACAGGGCCATCAATGAGCAGTTCTTC. As protein: CASSPGDRAINEQFF.

This clonotype has more than one count but fewer than ten. The chain recombines TRBV7-8 with TRBJ2-7; the D gene is possibly TRBD1 (7 bases). The CDR3 spans 17 residues. Looked up from germline, CDR1 is SGHVS and CDR2 is FQNEAQ. V was cut by 5 bases and J by 7 bases, with 27 bases left in between. CDR3 DNA sequence: TGTGCCAGCAGCCCATGGAGGGCAGGGGGGAGATTGGGAGAGCAGTACTTC. Translating gives CASSPWRAGGRLGEQYF.

This chain links TRBV7-8 with TRBJ1-1; D ambiguous. V lost 2 bases, J lost 2 bases, and 6 bases lay in between. The CDR3 contains 13 residues. Germline V gives CDR1 SGHVS, CDR2 FQNEAQ. The CDR3 sequence: CASSLMGNTEAFF. The CDR3 DNA reads TGTGCCAGCAGCTTAATGGGAAACACTGAAGCTTTCTTT.

There are a few counts of this clonotype. The chain links TRBV7-2 to TRBJ2-3, with 7 nucleotides matching TRBD1. Trimming cost V 3 bases and J 4 bases; bases outside gene matches: 4. This CDR3 is built from 14 residues. Germline V gives CDR1 SGHTA, CDR2 FQGNSA. CDR3 loop: CASSFGTASDTQYF. In nucleotides, the CDR3 is TGTGCCAGCAGCTTTGGGACAGCATCAGATACGCAGTATTTT.

The genes are TRBV20-1 and TRBJ1-2; D is unresolved. Germline V gene sequence: CDR1 DFQATT, CDR2 SNEGSKA (reference sequence). V lost 5 bases and J 4 bases, leaving 11 bases between the germline ends. This CDR3 has 12 amino acids. CDR3: CSAQDRGYGYTF. DNA of the CDR3: TGCAGTGCTCAAGATCGGGGCTATGGCTACACCTTC.

At least ten counts were recorded for this clonotype. The chain carries TRBV5-4 and TRBJ2-1; D is possibly TRBD2 (6 bases). Trimming took 4 bases from V and 0 from J, leaving 17 bases between them. CDR1 and CDR2 from the germline V gene are SGHNT and YYREEE (reference sequence). The length of the CDR3 is 17 residues. CDR3 DNA: TGTGCCAGCAGCCCGGGACTCCACGGGGCCTCCTACAATGAGCAGTTCTTC. This codes for CASSPGLHGASYNEQFF.

The rearrangement uses TRBV19 and TRBJ2-1; D unresolved. Germline V gene sequence: CDR1 LNHDA, CDR2 SQIVND (reference sequence). This CDR3 region has 14 residues. V lost 5 bases and J 3 bases, leaving 11 bases between the germline ends. The CDR3 loop is CASSRGPYYNEQFF. CDR3 sequence (DNA): TGTGCCAGTAGTCGCGGCCCGTACTACAATGAGCAGTTCTTC.

The chain couples TRBV14 to TRBJ2-1; D ambiguous. V lost 2 bases and J lost 6, with 5 bases in between. CDR1 is SGHDN and CDR2 is FVKESK in the germline V gene. CDR3 length: 12 residues. CDR3 protein: CASSQMINEQFF. The CDR3 DNA follows: TGTGCCAGCAGCCAAATGATCAATGAGCAGTTCTTC.

Regarding this clonotype: One junction end does not reproduce the germline sequence, and a read error may be involved. The CDR3 DNA reads as TGTGCCAGCAGCACCGGTGAGAGCTCCTACAATGAACAGTTCTTC. It encodes CASSTGESSYNEQFF. The chain couples TRBV12-3 or TRBV12-4 to TRBJ2-1; the D is unclear. The CDR3 consists of 15 residues.